The clone carrying this T cell receptor beta chain was observed many times. This record comes from a study of early T cells in non-severe SARS-CoV-2 infection. Study details: The authors sequenced bulk RNA from unsorted whole blood, leaving chains unpaired.

V was trimmed by 10 bases and J by 9 bases, leaving 19 bases between them. Germline V lookup: CDR1 MDHEN, CDR2 SYDVKM. The CDR3 is 14 amino acids. Each single cDNA molecule received a unique molecular identifier. TCRdb processed the 5' RACE reads anew with MiXCR; each CDR3 protein has one entry. The profile covers some 30,000 distinct CDR3 sequences, with over 2.5% appearing a single time and over 0.6% taken by the ten largest. The sequenced sample was whole blood. This clonotype originated in an adult who was a healthcare worker with PCR-confirmed SARS-CoV-2 infection or an uninfected control (not recorded which). The gene calls are TRBV28 and TRBJ1-6, with D possibly TRBD1 on 5 matching bases. DNA for the CDR3: TGTGCCACCATGGGACCTCAGGGTCGTTCACCCCTCCACTTT. Protein product: CATMGPQGRSPLHF.